Listed below are T cell receptor beta chains from one sample, sequenced in a study of T cells in localized non-small cell lung cancer. Libraries were prepared by immunoSEQ multiplex PCR; TCRdb keeps only in-frame clonotypes and omits some of them. The table shows tens of thousands of clones, with 80% to 90% occurring only once. This material consisted of peripheral blood, taken before any cancer treatment. These receptors all stem from a man between 35 and 75 years old with stage I squamous cell lung carcinoma. Each CDR3 is given without its conserved first and last residue.

J: TRBJ1-4; V: TRBV19; CDR3: ASSKIGEANEKLF
J: TRBJ2-7; V: TRBV9; CDR3: ASSTWDLDEQY
J: TRBJ2-7; V: TRBV7-2; CDR3: ASSLGGVSSYEQY
J: TRBJ2-5; V: TRBV7-6; CDR3: ASSLGTPWGRETQY
J: TRBJ1-4; V: TRBV11-2; CDR3: ASSLRLVRAVGEKLF
J: TRBJ2-2; V: TRBV27; CDR3: ASTRGNLGQRTGELF
J: TRBJ1-1; V: TRBV7-2; CDR3: ASSFQGIDTEAF
J: TRBJ2-2; V: TRBV4-1; CDR3: ASSQGMSPNTGELF
J: TRBJ1-2; V: TRBV28; CDR3: ASSPQSPYYGYT
J: TRBJ2-3; V: TRBV11-2; CDR3: ASTGQGRDTQY
J: TRBJ2-5; V: TRBV7-7; CDR3: ASSLSGLGETQY
J: TRBJ1-2; V: TRBV4-1; CDR3: ASSLGGQGGDGYI
J: TRBJ2-1; V: TRBV7-9; CDR3: ASTTGTGYNEQF